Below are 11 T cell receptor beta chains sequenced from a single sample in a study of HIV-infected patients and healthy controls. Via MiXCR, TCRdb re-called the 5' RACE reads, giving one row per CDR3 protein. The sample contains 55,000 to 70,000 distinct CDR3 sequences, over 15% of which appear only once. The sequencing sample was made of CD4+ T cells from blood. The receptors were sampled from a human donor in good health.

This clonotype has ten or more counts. The CDR3 loop is CASSAWDMNTEAFF. Written as DNA, the CDR3 is TGTGCCAGCAGCGCTTGGGACATGAACACTGAAGCTTTCTTT. This chain links TRBV3-1 with TRBJ1-1; D is possibly TRBD1 (6 bases). Germline CDR1 is LGHDT and CDR2 is YNNKEL (reference sequence). V was pared by 5 bases and J by 0 bases, with 10 bases between. The CDR3 has 14 amino acids.

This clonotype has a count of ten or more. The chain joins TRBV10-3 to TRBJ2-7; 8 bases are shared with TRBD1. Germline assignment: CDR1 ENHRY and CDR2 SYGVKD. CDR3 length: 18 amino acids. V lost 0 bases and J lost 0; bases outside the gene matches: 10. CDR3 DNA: TGTGCCATCAGTGAGTCCGGGACAGGATGGGGTCTCTCCTACGAGCAGTACTTC. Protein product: CAISESGTGWGLSYEQYF.

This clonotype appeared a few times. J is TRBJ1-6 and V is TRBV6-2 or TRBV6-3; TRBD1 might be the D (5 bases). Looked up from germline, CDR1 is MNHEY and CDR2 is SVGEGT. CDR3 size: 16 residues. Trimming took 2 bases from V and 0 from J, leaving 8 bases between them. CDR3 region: CASSYGRGSYNSPLHF. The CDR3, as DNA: TGTGCCAGCAGTTACGGGAGGGGCTCCTATAATTCACCCCTCCACTTT.

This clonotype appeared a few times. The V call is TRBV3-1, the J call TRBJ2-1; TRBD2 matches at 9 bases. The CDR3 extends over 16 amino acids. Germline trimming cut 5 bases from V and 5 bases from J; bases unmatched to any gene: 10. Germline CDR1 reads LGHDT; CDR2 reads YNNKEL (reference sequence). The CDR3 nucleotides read TGTGCCAGCAGCTTCCTTAGGACTAGCGATAACAATGAGCAGTTCTTC. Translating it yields CASSFLRTSDNNEQFF.

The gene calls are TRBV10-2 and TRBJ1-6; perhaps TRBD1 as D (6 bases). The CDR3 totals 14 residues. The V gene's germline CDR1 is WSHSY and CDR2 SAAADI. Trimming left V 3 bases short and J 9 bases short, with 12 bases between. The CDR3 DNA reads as TGCGCCAGCAGTGACCCAGGGGTGGCTTCACCCCTCCACTTT. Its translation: CASSDPGVASPLHF.

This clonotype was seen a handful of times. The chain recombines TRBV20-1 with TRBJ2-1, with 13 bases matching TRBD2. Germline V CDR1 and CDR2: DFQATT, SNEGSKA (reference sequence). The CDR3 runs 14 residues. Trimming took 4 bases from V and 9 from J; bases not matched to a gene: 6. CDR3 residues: CSATGLAGSTEQFF. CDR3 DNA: TGCAGTGCTACGGGACTAGCGGGATCGACTGAGCAGTTCTTC.

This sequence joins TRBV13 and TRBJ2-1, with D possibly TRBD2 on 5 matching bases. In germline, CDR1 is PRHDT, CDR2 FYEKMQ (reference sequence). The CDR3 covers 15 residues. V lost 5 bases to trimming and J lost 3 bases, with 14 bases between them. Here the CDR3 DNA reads TGTGCCAGCAGCGCCCGACTATTTGGCTACAATGAGCAGTTCTTC. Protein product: CASSARLFGYNEQFF.

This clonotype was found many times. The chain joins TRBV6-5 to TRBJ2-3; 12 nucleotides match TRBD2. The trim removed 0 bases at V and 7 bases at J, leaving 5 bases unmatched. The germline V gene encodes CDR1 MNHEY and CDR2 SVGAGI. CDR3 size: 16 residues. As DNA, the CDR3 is TGTGCCAGCAGTTACTCGACTAGCGGGAGTCAAAATACGCAGTATTTT. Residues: CASSYSTSGSQNTQYF.

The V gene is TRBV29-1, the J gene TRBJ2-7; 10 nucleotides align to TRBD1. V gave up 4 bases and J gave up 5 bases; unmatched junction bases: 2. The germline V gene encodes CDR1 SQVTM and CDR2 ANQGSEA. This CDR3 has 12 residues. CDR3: CSVGQGAHEQYF. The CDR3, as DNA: TGCAGCGTTGGACAGGGGGCACACGAGCAGTACTTC.

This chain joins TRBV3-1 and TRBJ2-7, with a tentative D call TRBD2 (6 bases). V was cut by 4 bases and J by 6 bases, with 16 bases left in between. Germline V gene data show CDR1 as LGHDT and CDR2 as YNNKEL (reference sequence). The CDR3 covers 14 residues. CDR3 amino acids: CASSLPSGSGEQYF. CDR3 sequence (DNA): TGTGCCAGCAGCCTCCCCAGCGGGTCGGGCGAGCAGTACTTC.

CDR3 sequence: CSARTGSMNTEAFF. The CDR3 coding sequence is TGCAGTGCACGGACAGGATCCATGAACACTGAAGCTTTCTTT. The genes are TRBV20-1 and TRBJ1-1; 7 bases align to TRBD1. There are 14 residues in the CDR3. V lost 6 bases and J lost 0; bases outside the gene matches: 7. The germline CDR1 and CDR2 sequences are DFQATT and SNEGSKA (reference sequence).